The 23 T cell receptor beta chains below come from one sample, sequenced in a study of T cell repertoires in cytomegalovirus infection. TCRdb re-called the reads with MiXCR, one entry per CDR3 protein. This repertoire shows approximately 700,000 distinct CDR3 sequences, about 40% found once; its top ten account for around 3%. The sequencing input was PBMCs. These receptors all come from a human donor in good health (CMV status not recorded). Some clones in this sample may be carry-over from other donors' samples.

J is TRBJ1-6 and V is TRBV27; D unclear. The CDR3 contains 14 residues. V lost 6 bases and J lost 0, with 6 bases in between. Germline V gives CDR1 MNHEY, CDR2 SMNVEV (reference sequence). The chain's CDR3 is CASSPNSYNSPLHF. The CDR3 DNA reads TGTGCCAGCAGCCCTAACTCCTATAATTCACCCCTCCACTTT.

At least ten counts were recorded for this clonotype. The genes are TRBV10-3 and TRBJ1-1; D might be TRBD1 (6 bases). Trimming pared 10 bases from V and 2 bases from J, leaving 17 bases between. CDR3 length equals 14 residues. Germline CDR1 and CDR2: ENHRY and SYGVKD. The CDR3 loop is CATVAGHSNTEAFF. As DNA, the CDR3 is TGTGCCACCGTGGCGGGACACTCAAACACTGAAGCTTTCTTT.

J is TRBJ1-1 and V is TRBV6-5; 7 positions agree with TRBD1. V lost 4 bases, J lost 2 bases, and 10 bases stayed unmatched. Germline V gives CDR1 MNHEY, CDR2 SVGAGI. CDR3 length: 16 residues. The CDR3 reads CASSSIDRAYNTEAFF. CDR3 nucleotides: TGTGCCAGCAGTTCCATCGACAGGGCTTACAACACTGAAGCTTTCTTT.

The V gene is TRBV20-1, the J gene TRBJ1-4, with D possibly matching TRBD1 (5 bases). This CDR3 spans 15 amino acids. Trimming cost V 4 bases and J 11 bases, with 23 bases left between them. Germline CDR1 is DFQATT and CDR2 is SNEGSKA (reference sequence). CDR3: CSANRVLRDRGKLFF. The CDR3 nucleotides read TGCAGTGCTAATAGGGTGCTTCGGGATCGGGGGAAACTGTTTTTT.

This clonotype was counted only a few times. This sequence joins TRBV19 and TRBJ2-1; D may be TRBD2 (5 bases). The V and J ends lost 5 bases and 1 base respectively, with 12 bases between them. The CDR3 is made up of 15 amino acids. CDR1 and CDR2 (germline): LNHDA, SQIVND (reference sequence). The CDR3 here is CASSPWLASYNEQFF. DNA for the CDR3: TGTGCCAGTAGTCCGTGGCTAGCTTCCTACAATGAGCAGTTCTTC.

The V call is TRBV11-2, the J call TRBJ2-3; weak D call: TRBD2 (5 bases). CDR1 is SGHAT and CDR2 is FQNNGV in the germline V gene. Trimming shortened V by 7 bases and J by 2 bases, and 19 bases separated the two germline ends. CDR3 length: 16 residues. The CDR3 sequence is CASIPSFGLYTDTQYF. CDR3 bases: TGTGCCAGCATCCCTTCTTTCGGACTTTACACAGATACGCAGTATTTT.

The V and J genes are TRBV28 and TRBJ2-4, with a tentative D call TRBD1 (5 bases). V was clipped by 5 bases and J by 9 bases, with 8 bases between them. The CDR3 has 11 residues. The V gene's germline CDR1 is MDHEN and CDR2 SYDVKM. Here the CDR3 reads CASSTGFIQYF. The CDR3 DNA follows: TGTGCCAGCAGTACAGGCTTCATTCAGTACTTC.

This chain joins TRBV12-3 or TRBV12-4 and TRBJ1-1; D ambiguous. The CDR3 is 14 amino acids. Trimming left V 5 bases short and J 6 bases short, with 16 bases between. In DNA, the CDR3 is TGTGCCAGCAGTCCCCTTGGACGTTTCTCTGAAGCTTTCTTT. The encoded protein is CASSPLGRFSEAFF.

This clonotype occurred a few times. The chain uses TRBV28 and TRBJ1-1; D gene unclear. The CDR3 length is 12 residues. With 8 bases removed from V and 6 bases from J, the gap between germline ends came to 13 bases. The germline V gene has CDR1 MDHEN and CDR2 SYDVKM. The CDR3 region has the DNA TGTGCCAGCGCCGAGGAAGACTCTGAAGCTTTCTTT. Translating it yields CASAEEDSEAFF.

CDR3 nucleotide sequence: TGTGCCAGCTCATCGACAGGGGACGGAAACACCATATATTTT. It translates to CASSSTGDGNTIYF. This chain joins TRBV18 and TRBJ1-3; TRBD1 aligns across 8 bases. The germline gives CDR1 KGHSH, CDR2 LQKENI. J lost 4 bases, V lost 5 bases, and 4 bases had no gene match. The CDR3 is 14 residues long.

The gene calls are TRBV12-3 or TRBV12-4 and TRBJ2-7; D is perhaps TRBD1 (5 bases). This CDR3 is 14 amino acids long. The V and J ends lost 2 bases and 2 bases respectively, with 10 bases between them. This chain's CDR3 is CASSLTPTAYEQYF. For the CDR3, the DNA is TGTGCCAGCAGTTTAACGCCGACAGCCTACGAGCAGTACTTC.

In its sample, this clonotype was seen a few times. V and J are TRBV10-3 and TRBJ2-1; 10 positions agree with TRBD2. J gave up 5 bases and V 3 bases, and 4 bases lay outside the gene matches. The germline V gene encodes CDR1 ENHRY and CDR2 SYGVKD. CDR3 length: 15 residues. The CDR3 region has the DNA TGTGCCATCAGTGACCGGACTAGCGGCGACAATGAGCAGTTCTTC. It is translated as CAISDRTSGDNEQFF.

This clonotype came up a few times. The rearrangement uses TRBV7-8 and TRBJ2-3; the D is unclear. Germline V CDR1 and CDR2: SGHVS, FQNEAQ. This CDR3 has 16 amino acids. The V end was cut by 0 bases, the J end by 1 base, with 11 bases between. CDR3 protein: CASSLALYGGTDTQYF. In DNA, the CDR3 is TGTGCCAGCAGCTTAGCGCTTTACGGTGGCACAGATACGCAGTATTTT.

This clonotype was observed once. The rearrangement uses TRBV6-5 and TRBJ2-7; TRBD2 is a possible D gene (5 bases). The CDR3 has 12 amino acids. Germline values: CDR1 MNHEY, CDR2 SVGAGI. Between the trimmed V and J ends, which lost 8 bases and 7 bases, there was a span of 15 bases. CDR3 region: CASGLPANEQYF. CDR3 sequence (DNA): TGTGCCAGCGGACTTCCCGCGAATGAGCAGTACTTC.

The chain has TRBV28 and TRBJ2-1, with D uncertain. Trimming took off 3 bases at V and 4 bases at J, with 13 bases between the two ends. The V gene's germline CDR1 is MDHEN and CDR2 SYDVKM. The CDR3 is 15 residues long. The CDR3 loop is CASSLIGPNYNEQFF. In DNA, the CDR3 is TGTGCCAGCAGTTTGATAGGACCCAATTACAATGAGCAGTTCTTC.

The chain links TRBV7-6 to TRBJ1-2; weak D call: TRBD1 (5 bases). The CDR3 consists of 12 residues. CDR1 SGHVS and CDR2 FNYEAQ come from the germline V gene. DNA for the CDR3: TGTGCTAGGTACAGGAGTAACTATGGCTACACCTTC. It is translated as CARYRSNYGYTF.

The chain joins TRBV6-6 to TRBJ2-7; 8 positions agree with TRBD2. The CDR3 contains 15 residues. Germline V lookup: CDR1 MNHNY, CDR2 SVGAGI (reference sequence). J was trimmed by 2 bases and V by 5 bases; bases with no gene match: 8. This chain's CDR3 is CASSPTSGGTYEQYF. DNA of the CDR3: TGTGCCAGCAGTCCCACTAGCGGTGGAACCTACGAGCAGTACTTC.

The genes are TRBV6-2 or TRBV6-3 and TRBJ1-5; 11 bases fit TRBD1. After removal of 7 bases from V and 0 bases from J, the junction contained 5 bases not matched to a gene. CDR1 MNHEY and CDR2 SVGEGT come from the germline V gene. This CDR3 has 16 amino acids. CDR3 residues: CASKEDRGLSNQPQHF. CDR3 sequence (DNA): TGTGCCAGCAAAGAGGACAGGGGGCTTAGCAATCAGCCCCAGCATTTT.

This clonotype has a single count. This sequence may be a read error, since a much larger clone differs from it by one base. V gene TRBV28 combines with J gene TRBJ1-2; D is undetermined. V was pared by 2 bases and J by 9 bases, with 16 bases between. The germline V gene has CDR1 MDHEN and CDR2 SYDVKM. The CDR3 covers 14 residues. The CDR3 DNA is TGTGCCAGCAGTTTAGGCGCGGCGGAGGGTTGCTACACCTTC. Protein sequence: CASSLGAAEGCYTF.

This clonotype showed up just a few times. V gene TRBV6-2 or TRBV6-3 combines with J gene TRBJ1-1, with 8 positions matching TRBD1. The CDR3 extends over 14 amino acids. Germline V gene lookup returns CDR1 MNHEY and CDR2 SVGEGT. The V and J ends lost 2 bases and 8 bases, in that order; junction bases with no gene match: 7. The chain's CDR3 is CASSYIGDRPEAFF. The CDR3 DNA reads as TGTGCCAGCAGTTACATAGGGGACAGGCCGGAAGCTTTCTTT.

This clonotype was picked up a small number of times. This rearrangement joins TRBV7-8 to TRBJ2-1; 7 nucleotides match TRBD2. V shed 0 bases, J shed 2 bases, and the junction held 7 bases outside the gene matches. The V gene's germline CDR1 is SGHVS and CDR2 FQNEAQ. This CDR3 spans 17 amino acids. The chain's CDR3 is CASSLARREFPYNEQFF. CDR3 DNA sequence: TGTGCCAGCAGCTTAGCTAGGCGGGAGTTTCCCTACAATGAGCAGTTCTTC.

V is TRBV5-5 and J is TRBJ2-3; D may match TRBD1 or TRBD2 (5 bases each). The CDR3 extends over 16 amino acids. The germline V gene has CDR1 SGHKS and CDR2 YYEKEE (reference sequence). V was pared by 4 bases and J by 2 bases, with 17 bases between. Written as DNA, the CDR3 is TGTGCCAGCAGCCCGCCGGCAGGGACGGTCACAGATACGCAGTATTTT. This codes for CASSPPAGTVTDTQYF.

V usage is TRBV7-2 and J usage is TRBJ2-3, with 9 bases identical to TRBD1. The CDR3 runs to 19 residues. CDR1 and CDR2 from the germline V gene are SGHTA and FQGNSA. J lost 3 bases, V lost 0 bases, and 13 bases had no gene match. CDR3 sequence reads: CASSLAIQTGGRRTDTQYF. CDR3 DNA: TGTGCCAGCAGCTTAGCAATACAGACAGGGGGAAGAAGGACAGATACGCAGTATTTT.